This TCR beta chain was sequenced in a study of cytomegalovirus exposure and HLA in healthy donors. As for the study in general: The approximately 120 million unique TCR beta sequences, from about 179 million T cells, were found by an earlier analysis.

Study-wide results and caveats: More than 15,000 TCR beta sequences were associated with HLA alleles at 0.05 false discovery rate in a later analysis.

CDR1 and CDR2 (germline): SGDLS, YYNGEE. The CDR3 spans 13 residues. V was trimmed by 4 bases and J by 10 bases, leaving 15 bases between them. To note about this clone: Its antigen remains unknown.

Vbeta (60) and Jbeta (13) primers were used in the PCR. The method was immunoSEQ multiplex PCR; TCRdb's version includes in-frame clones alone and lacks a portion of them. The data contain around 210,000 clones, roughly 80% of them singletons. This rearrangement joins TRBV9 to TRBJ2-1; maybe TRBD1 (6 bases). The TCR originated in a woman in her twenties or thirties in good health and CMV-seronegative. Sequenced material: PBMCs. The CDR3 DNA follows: TGTGCCAGCAGCCTCAGGGGCAGAAGCGAGCAGTTCTTC. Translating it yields CASSLRGRSEQFF. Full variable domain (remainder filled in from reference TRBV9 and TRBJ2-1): DSGVTQTPKHLITATGQRVTLRCSPRSGDLSVYWYQQSLDQGLQFLIQYYNGEERAKGNILERFSAQQFPDLHSELNLSSLELGDSALYFCASSLRGRSEQFFGPGTRLTVL.